Listed here are 17 T cell receptor beta chains from one sample, sequenced in a study of graft-versus-host responses after intestinal transplantation. Measured with immunoSEQ multiplex PCR; TCRdb has only the in-frame clones, and not every one. The table lists 70,000 to 95,000 clones, roughly 91% of them singletons, with 1.1% in the top ten. Antigens of these TCRs are unknown. The specimen comprised unstimulated CD8+ T cells sorted from spleen or lymph node cells, sampled before transplant. The receptors derive from a human donor who was the organ donor for an intestinal transplant.

The chain links TRBV6-5 to TRBJ1-1; the D is unclear. This CDR3 is built from 14 residues. The V end lost 0 bases, the J end lost 4 bases, and 9 bases lay between the germline ends. Germline V CDR1 and CDR2: MNHEY, SVGAGI. CDR3: CASSYSGGVTEAFF. The CDR3 nucleotides are TGTGCCAGCAGTTACTCGGGCGGGGTCACTGAAGCTTTCTTT.

V is TRBV10-3 and J is TRBJ2-3, with D tentatively TRBD1 (5 bases). Germline V CDR1 and CDR2: ENHRY, SYGVKD. The CDR3 is 15 amino acids. V lost 10 bases, J lost 2 bases, and 19 bases lay in between. The CDR3 sequence: CASKTRQTITDTQYF. In DNA, the CDR3 is TGTGCCAGCAAAACCAGACAGACCATCACAGATACGCAGTATTTT.

This sequence joins TRBV2 and TRBJ2-1, with D perhaps TRBD2 (6 bases). With 8 bases removed from V and 0 bases from J, the gap between germline ends came to 11 bases. CDR3 length: 14 amino acids. The germline gives CDR1 SNHLY, CDR2 FYNNEI. The CDR3 loop reads CASFWRDSYNEQFF. CDR3 sequence (DNA): TGTGCCAGCTTTTGGCGGGACTCCTACAATGAGCAGTTCTTC.

This clone was seen just once. This sample also contains other DNA sequences that code for the same CDR3. The J gene is TRBJ2-2, the V gene TRBV28; possibly TRBD1 for D (5 bases). V shed 2 bases and J shed 1 base, with 8 bases lying between them. CDR1 and CDR2 from the germline V gene are MDHEN and SYDVKM. CDR3 length: 15 amino acids. The DNA for the CDR3 is TGTGCCAGCAGTTTAGGGCAGGGGAACACCGGGGAGCTGTTTTTT. Amino acids: CASSLGQGNTGELFF.

The chain joins TRBV28 to TRBJ1-2; D may be TRBD1 (5 bases). The CDR3 is 12 amino acids. In germline, CDR1 is MDHEN, CDR2 SYDVKM. The V gene lost 3 bases and the J gene lost 6 bases, with 8 bases spanning the gap. CDR3: CASSFGGDGYTF. In nucleotides, the CDR3 is TGTGCCAGCAGTTTTGGGGGGGATGGCTACACCTTC.

The rearrangement joins TRBV15 to TRBJ1-1; D is possibly TRBD1 (6 bases). CDR3 length equals 11 residues. Germline CDR1 LNHNV, CDR2 YYDKDF (reference sequence). Trimming removed 6 bases from V and 5 bases from J, with 7 bases in between. CDR3 sequence (DNA): TGTGCCACCAGGACAGGTACTGAAGCTTTCTTT. Protein sequence: CATRTGTEAFF.

The rearrangement joins TRBV5-4 to TRBJ1-5, with 10 bases identical to TRBD1. Germline values: CDR1 SGHNT, CDR2 YYREEE (reference sequence). The CDR3 runs to 15 residues. J gave up 4 bases and V 4 bases, and 5 bases lay outside the gene matches. CDR3 nucleotide sequence: TGTGCCAGCAGCCGCGACAGGGGGCAGAATCAGCCCCAGCATTTT. As protein: CASSRDRGQNQPQHF. Supplemented by reference TRBV5-4 and TRBJ1-5, the full variable domain reads ETGVTQSPTHLIKTRGQQVTLRCSSQSGHNTVSWYQQALGQGPQFIFQYYREEENGRGNFPPRFSGLQFPNYSSELNVNALELDDSALYLCASSRDRGQNQPQHFGDGTRLSIL.

The chain recombines TRBV12-5 with TRBJ2-1; 9 bases map to TRBD2. CDR3 length: 17 residues. Germline lookup yields CDR1 LGHNT and CDR2 FRNRAP. Losses at the gene ends were 3 bases for V and 6 bases for J; bases not matched to a gene: 12. The CDR3 loop is CASGFNVRLAGSNEQFF. As DNA, the CDR3 is TGTGCTAGTGGTTTTAATGTACGGCTAGCGGGATCCAATGAGCAGTTCTTC.

The rearrangement uses TRBV15 and TRBJ2-5, with D unclear. The length of the CDR3 is 15 residues. Trimming took off 4 bases at V and 2 bases at J, with 14 bases between the two ends. Germline CDR1 reads LNHNV; CDR2 reads YYDKDF (reference sequence). Here the CDR3 reads CATSTPALNQETQYF. DNA for the CDR3: TGTGCCACCAGCACCCCCGCCCTAAATCAAGAGACCCAGTACTTC.

The chain uses TRBV6-6 and TRBJ2-7; 9 bases are shared with TRBD1. With V trimmed by 0 bases and J by 2 bases, 5 bases remained unmatched. This CDR3 contains 16 residues. Germline V gene lookup returns CDR1 MNHNY and CDR2 SVGAGI (reference sequence). This CDR3 reads CASSYSRDRDTYEQYF. Here the CDR3 DNA reads TGTGCCAGCAGTTACTCGAGGGACAGGGACACCTACGAGCAGTACTTC.

The chain is built from TRBV7-9 and TRBJ2-2; maybe TRBD1 (6 bases). Per germline, CDR1 SEHNR and CDR2 FQNEAQ (reference sequence). This CDR3 has 16 amino acids. Between the trimmed V and J ends, which lost 2 bases and 5 bases, there was a span of 15 bases. Here the CDR3 reads CASSLLGRGETGELFF. CDR3 DNA: TGTGCCAGCAGCTTATTAGGCAGGGGAGAGACCGGGGAGCTGTTTTTT.

The genes are TRBV19 and TRBJ1-4, with 8 positions matching TRBD1. The CDR3 has 15 residues. The V and J ends lost 5 bases and 8 bases, in that order; junction bases with no gene match: 10. Per the germline V gene, CDR1 is LNHDA and CDR2 is SQIVND (reference sequence). CDR3 DNA: TGTGCCAGTAGTGCCAGGGGGCAGGAGGAAGAAAAACTGTTTTTT. It specifies CASSARGQEEEKLFF.

The V and J genes are TRBV6-6 and TRBJ2-3; D is uncertain. Germline V gives CDR1 MNHNY, CDR2 SVGAGI (reference sequence). The CDR3 sequence is 11 residues long. V was cut by 9 bases and J by 6 bases, with 10 bases left in between. This chain's CDR3 is CASWSGDTQYF. Here the CDR3 DNA reads TGTGCCAGTTGGAGTGGGGATACGCAGTATTTT.

The gene calls are TRBV6-1 and TRBJ2-7, with D tentatively TRBD1 (5 bases). Germline V gene lookup returns CDR1 MNHNS and CDR2 SASEGT. V was shortened by 11 bases and J by 7 bases, with 15 bases between the two germline ends. This CDR3 region has 11 residues. The CDR3 protein is CAGAWRWEQYF. As DNA, the CDR3 is TGTGCCGGGGCCTGGCGTTGGGAGCAGTACTTC.

This chain uses TRBV27 with TRBJ2-7; the D gene is possibly TRBD2 (6 bases). The V gene lost 6 bases and the J gene lost 2 bases, with 14 bases spanning the gap. The CDR3 spans 14 residues. Germline CDR1 MNHEY, CDR2 SMNVEV (reference sequence). CDR3 bases: TGTGCCAGCAGCCGTGGGACTGATACCTACGAGCAGTACTTC. Translation: CASSRGTDTYEQYF.

The chain uses TRBV5-1 and TRBJ1-4, with a weak D call TRBD1 (5 bases). Germline V gene data show CDR1 as SGHRS and CDR2 as YFSETQ. The ends were cut back, 0 bases at V and 8 bases at J, with 17 bases in the middle. The CDR3 spans 16 residues. The CDR3: CASSLEVWEGPEKLFF. The DNA of the CDR3 is TGCGCCAGCAGCTTGGAAGTCTGGGAGGGACCCGAAAAACTGTTTTTT. The entire variable domain, with the rest obtained from reference TRBV5-1 and TRBJ1-4, is as follows: KAGVTQTPRYLIKTRGQQVTLSCSPISGHRSVSWYQQTPGQGLQFLFEYFSETQRNKGNFPGRFSGRQFSNSRSEMNVSTLELGDSALYLCASSLEVWEGPEKLFFGSGTQLSVL.

The chain has TRBV4-1 and TRBJ1-6; D remains ambiguous. Trimming cost V 1 base and J 7 bases, with 14 bases left between them. There are 16 residues in the CDR3. Germline V gives CDR1 MGHRA, CDR2 YSYEKL. The CDR3 sequence: CASSQASLMGNSPLHF. The CDR3 DNA follows: TGCGCCAGCAGCCAAGCTAGCCTAATGGGGAATTCACCCCTCCACTTT.